The 24 T cell receptor beta chains given below trace back to one sample, sequenced in a study of shared clonotypes between healthy human individuals. Here immunoSEQ multiplex PCR was the method, and the copy in TCRdb shows in-frame clones only, minus some. Among 950,000 to 1,300,000 clones, more than 60% were seen once, and the ten largest hold roughly 1.5%. Sequencing was performed on memory CD4+ T cells sorted from blood. As for subset: CD45RA-negative fraction. All receptors derive from a man between 18 and 29 years old in good health.

The chain has TRBV6-6 and TRBJ2-6, with TRBD2 as a possible D gene (5 bases). Per germline, CDR1 MNHNY and CDR2 SVGAGI (reference sequence). CDR3 length: 14 residues. V was trimmed by 5 bases and J by 0 bases, leaving 5 bases between them. CDR3 in amino acids: CASSRGSGANVLTF. DNA of the CDR3: TGTGCCAGCAGTCGGGGCTCTGGGGCCAACGTCCTGACTTTC.

The rearrangement links TRBV19 to TRBJ1-6; tentatively, D is TRBD1 (6 bases). The length of the CDR3 is 14 residues. Trimming left V 6 bases short and J 5 bases short, with 11 bases between. The germline V gene has CDR1 LNHDA and CDR2 SQIVND (reference sequence). CDR3 sequence (DNA): TGTGCCAGTAGCCCAGACAGGAATAATTCACCCCTCCACTTT. Encoded protein: CASSPDRNNSPLHF.

The chain joins TRBV6-5 to TRBJ1-6, with 9 bases matching TRBD1. Germline CDR1 reads MNHEY; CDR2 reads SVGAGI. This CDR3 is 15 amino acids long. The V and J ends lost 6 bases and 10 bases, in that order; junction bases with no gene match: 10. This CDR3 is CASSRTGERGSPLHF. The CDR3 DNA is TGTGCCAGCAGCCGGACAGGGGAGCGCGGGTCACCCCTCCACTTT.

The count of this clone is one. V and J are TRBV19 and TRBJ1-2, with D perhaps TRBD1 (5 bases). CDR3 size: 14 residues. CDR1 and CDR2 (germline): LNHDA, SQIVND (reference sequence). Trimming took 5 bases from V and 8 from J, leaving 18 bases between them. The DNA of the CDR3 is TGTGCCAGTAGTCCCCAGGGAGGAGGGAGCGGCTACACCTTC. It specifies CASSPQGGGSGYTF.

The rearrangement joins TRBV6-1 to TRBJ1-6, with D possibly TRBD1 on 5 matching bases. The length of the CDR3 is 13 residues. The V end was cut by 10 bases, the J end by 10 bases, with 17 bases between. Per germline, CDR1 MNHNS and CDR2 SASEGT. This CDR3 reads CATRVDQLSPLHF. For the CDR3, the DNA is TGTGCCACCAGGGTTGACCAATTGTCACCCCTCCACTTT.

This chain uses TRBV7-3 with TRBJ2-3; 9 bases match TRBD1. This CDR3 spans 15 amino acids. The V gene's germline CDR1 is SGHTA and CDR2 FQGTGA. With V trimmed by 2 bases and J by 4 bases, 4 bases remained unmatched. The CDR3 region has the DNA TGTGCCAGCAGCTTAGTGGGACAGGGTTCAGATACGCAGTATTTT. This codes for CASSLVGQGSDTQYF. Full variable domain (outside the CDR3, taken from reference TRBV7-3 and TRBJ2-3): GAGVSQTPSNKVTEKGKYVELRCDPISGHTALYWYRQSLGQGPEFLIYFQGTGAADDSGLPNDRFFAVRPEGSVSTLKIQRTERGDSAVYLCASSLVGQGSDTQYFGPGTRLTVL.

The chain couples TRBV13 to TRBJ2-1, with 11 bases aligning to TRBD2. V shed 5 bases, J shed 7 bases, and the junction held 7 bases outside the gene matches. Germline V gene lookup returns CDR1 PRHDT and CDR2 FYEKMQ (reference sequence). The CDR3 covers 15 residues. In nucleotides, the CDR3 is TGTGCCAGCAGCATCGTAGCGGGAGGGCCGAATGAGCAGTTCTTC. Its protein is CASSIVAGGPNEQFF.

This clone was detected a few times. The chain is built from TRBV6-6 and TRBJ2-7; D tentatively fits TRBD1 or TRBD2 (5 bases each). Trimming pared 5 bases from V and 2 bases from J, leaving 10 bases between. Germline loops: CDR1 MNHNY, CDR2 SVGAGI (reference sequence). The CDR3 loop spans 13 amino acids. The DNA for the CDR3 is TGTGCCAGCAGTGGGACCCGTGCCTACGAGCAGTACTTC. As protein: CASSGTRAYEQYF.

The chain combines TRBV7-2 with TRBJ1-5, with TRBD1 matching 9 bases. CDR3 length equals 15 residues. V trimming: 2 bases; J trimming: 4 bases; junction bases outside the gene matches: 3. Per germline, CDR1 SGHTA and CDR2 FQGNSA. The CDR3 loop is CASSLIGTGNQPQHF. The CDR3 DNA reads TGTGCCAGCAGCTTAATAGGGACAGGGAATCAGCCCCAGCATTTT.

The chain combines TRBV5-1 with TRBJ1-3, with D tentatively TRBD1 (5 bases). The CDR3 totals 15 residues. V shed 4 bases and J shed 0 bases, with 11 bases lying between them. The germline V gene has CDR1 SGHRS and CDR2 YFSETQ. The CDR3 DNA is TGCGCCAGCAGCGGGGACTCCTACTCTGGAAACACCATATATTTT. Amino acids: CASSGDSYSGNTIYF.

The chain has TRBV7-3 and TRBJ2-7, with D perhaps being TRBD1 or TRBD2 (6 bases each). Germline lookup yields CDR1 SGHTA and CDR2 FQGTGA. The CDR3 length is 14 residues. V was cut by 1 base and J by 2 bases, with 9 bases left in between. CDR3 coding DNA: TGTGCCAGCAGCTTAAAGGGGGGCCCCTACGAGCAGTACTTC. Amino acid sequence: CASSLKGGPYEQYF.

The J gene is TRBJ1-3, the V gene TRBV9; 8 positions agree with TRBD1. The CDR3 loop spans 17 amino acids. CDR1 SGDLS and CDR2 YYNGEE come from the germline V gene. Trimming cost V 4 bases and J 4 bases; bases outside gene matches: 13. The CDR3 sequence: CASSPMPVGTGGNTIYF. The CDR3 nucleotides are TGTGCCAGCAGCCCTATGCCGGTGGGGACAGGAGGAAACACCATATATTTT.

This clone occurred once. This sequence joins TRBV5-1 and TRBJ2-1, with 7 bases identical to TRBD2. With 3 bases clipped from V and 8 bases from J, the junction kept 5 bases outside the gene matches. Germline CDR1 reads SGHRS; CDR2 reads YFSETQ. The CDR3 is made up of 13 amino acids. The CDR3 DNA is TGCGCCAGCAGCTCGAGCGGGAATGATGAGCAGTTCTTC. Amino acid sequence: CASSSSGNDEQFF.

This clone appeared once. This rearrangement joins TRBV5-6 to TRBJ1-5; 9 positions agree with TRBD1. The CDR3 runs to 17 residues. The trim removed 3 bases at V and 7 bases at J, leaving 14 bases unmatched. From germline, CDR1 is SGHDT and CDR2 YYEEEE. The CDR3 bases are TGTGCCAGCAGCTCCTATAAGACGACAGGGGGGTGGCAGCCCCAGCATTTT. Residues: CASSSYKTTGGWQPQHF.

J is TRBJ2-1 and V is TRBV6-1; weak D call: TRBD1 (5 bases). This CDR3 has 14 amino acids. Germline V gene data show CDR1 as MNHNS and CDR2 as SASEGT. V lost 2 bases and J lost 12, with 17 bases in between. CDR3 nucleotides: TGTGCCAGCAGTGAACCATCCCAGGGTGGTGGGCAGTTCTTC. Amino acids: CASSEPSQGGGQFF.

The chain joins TRBV5-1 to TRBJ2-2; 10 positions agree with TRBD1. Germline V gene sequence: CDR1 SGHRS, CDR2 YFSETQ. The length of the CDR3 is 15 residues. J was trimmed by 5 bases and V by 8 bases; bases with no gene match: 9. The CDR3 reads CASSTGGSWTGELFF. DNA of the CDR3: TGCGCCAGTTCGACAGGGGGCAGCTGGACCGGGGAGCTGTTTTTT. Full variable domain (outside the CDR3, taken from reference TRBV5-1 and TRBJ2-2): KAGVTQTPRYLIKTRGQQVTLSCSPISGHRSVSWYQQTPGQGLQFLFEYFSETQRNKGNFPGRFSGRQFSNSRSEMNVSTLELGDSALYLCASSTGGSWTGELFFGEGSRLTVL.

Here the CDR3 DNA reads TGTGCCAGCAGGACTAGCGGGGCCTCCTACGAGCAGTACTTC. It translates to CASRTSGASYEQYF. V gene TRBV28 combines with J gene TRBJ2-7, with TRBD2 matching 11 bases. CDR3 length: 14 residues. Germline V gives CDR1 MDHEN, CDR2 SYDVKM. J gave up 0 bases and V 6 bases, and 1 base lay outside the gene matches. The complete variable domain, with remaining parts taken from reference TRBV28 and TRBJ2-7, reads DVKVTQSSRYLVKRTGEKVFLECVQDMDHENMFWYRQDPGLGLRLIYFSYDVKMKEKGDIPEGYSVSREKKERFSLILESASTNQTSMYLCASRTSGASYEQYFGPGTRLTVT.

The rearrangement joins TRBV10-2 to TRBJ1-6, with 10 bases that match TRBD1. Per germline, CDR1 WSHSY and CDR2 SAAADI. This CDR3 has 16 residues. After removal of 4 bases from V and 5 bases from J, the junction contained 5 bases not matched to a gene. CDR3 sequence reads: CASSGRQGANNSPLHF. DNA of the CDR3: TGCGCCAGCAGTGGTAGACAGGGGGCTAATAATTCACCCCTCCACTTT.

This clone showed up just once. This chain joins TRBV30 and TRBJ2-2; 11 positions agree with TRBD2. The CDR3 runs to 17 residues. The germline V gene encodes CDR1 GTSNPN and CDR2 SVGIG (reference sequence). Trimming at V came to 3 bases and at J to 4 bases, leaving 10 bases not matched to a gene. As DNA, the CDR3 is TGTGCCTGGAGGGCGTTGACTAGCGGGACGCGCACCGGGGAGCTGTTTTTT. Residues: CAWRALTSGTRTGELFF.

The genes are TRBV5-6 and TRBJ1-3; 8 positions agree with TRBD1. CDR1 and CDR2 from the germline V gene are SGHDT and YYEEEE. CDR3 length: 18 amino acids. J lost 0 bases, V lost 5 bases, and 13 bases had no gene match. CDR3 loop: CASRERRTGPRSGNTIYF. The CDR3 nucleotides read TGTGCCAGCAGGGAGAGAAGGACAGGGCCTCGCTCTGGAAACACCATATATTTT.

This rearrangement joins TRBV7-9 to TRBJ2-7, with a possible D match to TRBD2 (6 bases). Trimming removed 5 bases at V and 5 bases at J, with 7 bases between. Germline CDR1 reads SEHNR; CDR2 reads FQNEAQ (reference sequence). The CDR3 runs to 11 residues. CDR3 in amino acids: CASSRGNEQYF. The CDR3 coding sequence is TGTGCCAGCAGCCGCGGGAACGAGCAGTACTTC.

This chain joins TRBV7-3 and TRBJ1-3, with no clear D. The CDR3 runs 13 residues. The germline V gene encodes CDR1 SGHTA and CDR2 FQGTGA. Trimming cost V 4 bases and J 8 bases, with 12 bases left between them. The CDR3 sequence: CASSSDVPYTIYF. The CDR3 nucleotides read TGTGCCAGCAGCTCGGACGTTCCTTACACCATATATTTT.

The chain combines TRBV29-1 with TRBJ1-5; 9 nucleotides agree with TRBD1. V trimming: 7 bases; J trimming: 11 bases; junction bases outside the gene matches: 9. Germline V gene sequence: CDR1 SQVTM, CDR2 ANQGSEA. The CDR3 length is 12 residues. CDR3 amino acids: CSASTGGGSQHF. The CDR3 DNA is TGCAGCGCGTCGACAGGGGGAGGCTCCCAGCATTTT.

The genes are TRBV10-3 and TRBJ1-3; 7 bases are shared with TRBD1. The V gene's germline CDR1 is ENHRY and CDR2 SYGVKD. This CDR3 has 15 amino acids. V dropped 6 bases and J dropped 0; count of bases not matched to a gene: 5. CDR3 sequence reads: CAISPQGGSGNTIYF. For the CDR3, the DNA is TGTGCCATCAGCCCCCAGGGGGGCTCTGGAAACACCATATATTTT.